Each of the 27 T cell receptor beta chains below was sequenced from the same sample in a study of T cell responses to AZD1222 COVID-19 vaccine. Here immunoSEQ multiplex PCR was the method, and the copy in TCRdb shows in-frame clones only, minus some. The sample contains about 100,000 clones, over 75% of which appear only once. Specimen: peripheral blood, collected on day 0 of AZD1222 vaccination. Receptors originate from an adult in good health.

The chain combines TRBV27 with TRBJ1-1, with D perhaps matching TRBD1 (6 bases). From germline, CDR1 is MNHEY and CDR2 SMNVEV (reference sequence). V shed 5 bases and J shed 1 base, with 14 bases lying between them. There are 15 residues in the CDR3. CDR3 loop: CASSPWSGENTEAFF. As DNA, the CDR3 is TGTGCCAGCAGTCCTTGGTCAGGGGAGAACACTGAAGCTTTCTTT.

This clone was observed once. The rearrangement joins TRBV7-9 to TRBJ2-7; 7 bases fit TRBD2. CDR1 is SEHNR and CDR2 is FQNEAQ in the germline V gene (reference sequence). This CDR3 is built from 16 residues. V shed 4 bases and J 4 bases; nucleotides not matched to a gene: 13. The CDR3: CASSSPSREGPYEQYF. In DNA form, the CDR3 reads TGTGCCAGCAGCTCCCCTAGTAGGGAGGGCCCGTACGAGCAGTACTTC.

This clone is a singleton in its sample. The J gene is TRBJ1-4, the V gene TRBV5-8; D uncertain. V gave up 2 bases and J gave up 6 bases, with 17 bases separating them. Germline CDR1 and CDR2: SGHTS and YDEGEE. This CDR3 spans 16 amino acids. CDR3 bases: TGTGCCAGCAGCTTTGGAGCCATCTCTGTGGATGAAAAACTGTTTTTT. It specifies CASSFGAISVDEKLFF.

Written as DNA, the CDR3 is TGCGCCAGCAGCCCATCGGGACTAGCGGGAGGGCGGAAGTTCTTC. It is translated as CASSPSGLAGGRKFF. This chain uses TRBV5-1 with TRBJ2-1, with TRBD2 matching 16 bases. Trimming removed 4 bases from V and 14 bases from J; junction bases left unmatched: 9. The CDR3 contains 15 residues. Germline V gene data show CDR1 as SGHRS and CDR2 as YFSETQ.

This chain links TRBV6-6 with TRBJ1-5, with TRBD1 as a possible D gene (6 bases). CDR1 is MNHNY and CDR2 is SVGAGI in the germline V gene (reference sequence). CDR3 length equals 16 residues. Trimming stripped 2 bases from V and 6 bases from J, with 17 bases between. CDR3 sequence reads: CASSYPVQGVAQPQHF. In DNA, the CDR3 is TGTGCCAGCAGTTACCCGGTACAGGGTGTAGCTCAGCCCCAGCATTTT.

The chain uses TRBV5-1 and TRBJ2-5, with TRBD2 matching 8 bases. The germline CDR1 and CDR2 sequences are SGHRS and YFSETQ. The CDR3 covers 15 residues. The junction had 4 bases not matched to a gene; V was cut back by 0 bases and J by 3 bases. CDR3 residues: CASSLVVSGKETQYF. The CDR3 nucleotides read TGCGCCAGCAGCTTGGTAGTTAGCGGGAAAGAGACCCAGTACTTC.

CDR3 in amino acids: CASSFKENTEAFF. CDR3 nucleotide sequence: TGTGCCAGCAGTTTCAAAGAGAACACTGAAGCTTTCTTT. V is TRBV28 and J is TRBJ1-1; the D is unclear. CDR1 MDHEN and CDR2 SYDVKM come from the germline V gene. V was cut by 3 bases and J by 1 base, with 6 bases left in between. The length of the CDR3 is 13 residues.

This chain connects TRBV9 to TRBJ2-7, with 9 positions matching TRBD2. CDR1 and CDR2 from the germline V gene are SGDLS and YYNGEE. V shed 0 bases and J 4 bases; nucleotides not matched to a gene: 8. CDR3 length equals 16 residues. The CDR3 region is CASSVVPAGGLYEQYF. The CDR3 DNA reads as TGTGCCAGCAGCGTAGTCCCAGCGGGAGGACTATACGAGCAGTACTTC.

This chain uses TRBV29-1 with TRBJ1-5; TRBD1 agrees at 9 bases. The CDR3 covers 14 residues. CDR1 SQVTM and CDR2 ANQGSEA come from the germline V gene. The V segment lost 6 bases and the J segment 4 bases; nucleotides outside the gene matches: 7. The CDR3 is CSVGTGGVNQPQHF. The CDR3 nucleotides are TGCAGCGTCGGTACAGGGGGCGTAAATCAGCCCCAGCATTTT.

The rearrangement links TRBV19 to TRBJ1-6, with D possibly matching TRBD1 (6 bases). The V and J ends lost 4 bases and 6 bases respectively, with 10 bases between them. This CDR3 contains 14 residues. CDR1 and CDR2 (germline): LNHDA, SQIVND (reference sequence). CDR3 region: CASSTGTINSPLHF. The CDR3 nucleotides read TGTGCCAGTAGTACCGGGACAATTAATTCACCCCTCCACTTT.

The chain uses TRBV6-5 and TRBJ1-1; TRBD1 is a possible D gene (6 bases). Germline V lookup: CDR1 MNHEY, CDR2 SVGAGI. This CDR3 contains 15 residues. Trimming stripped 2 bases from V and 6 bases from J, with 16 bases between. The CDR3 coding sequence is TGTGCCAGCAGTTACAGGGGGGCAGGATCACCTGAAGCTTTCTTT. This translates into CASSYRGAGSPEAFF.

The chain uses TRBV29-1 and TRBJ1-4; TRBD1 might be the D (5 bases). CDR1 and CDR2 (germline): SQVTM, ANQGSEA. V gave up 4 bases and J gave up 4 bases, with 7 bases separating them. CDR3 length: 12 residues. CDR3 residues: CSVADSNEKLFF. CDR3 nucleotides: TGCAGCGTTGCTGACAGTAATGAAAAACTGTTTTTT.

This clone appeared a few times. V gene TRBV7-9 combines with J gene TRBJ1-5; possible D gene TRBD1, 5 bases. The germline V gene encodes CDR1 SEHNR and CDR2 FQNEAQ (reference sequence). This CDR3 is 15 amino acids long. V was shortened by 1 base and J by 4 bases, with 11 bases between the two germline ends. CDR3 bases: TGTGCCAGCAGCTTAGGAGGACACCAGAATCAGCCCCAGCATTTT. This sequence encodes CASSLGGHQNQPQHF.

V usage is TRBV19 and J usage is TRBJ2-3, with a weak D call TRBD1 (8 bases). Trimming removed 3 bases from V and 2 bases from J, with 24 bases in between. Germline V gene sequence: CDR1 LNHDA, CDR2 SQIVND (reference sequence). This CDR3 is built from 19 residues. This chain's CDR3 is CASSILAWGGQATTDTQYF. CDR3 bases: TGTGCCAGTAGTATTCTAGCCTGGGGGGGACAGGCAACCACAGATACGCAGTATTTT. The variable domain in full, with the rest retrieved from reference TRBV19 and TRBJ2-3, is DGGITQSPKYLFRKEGQNVTLSCEQNLNHDAMYWYRQDPGQGLRLIYYSQIVNDFQKGDIAEGYSVSREKKESFPLTVTSAQKNPTAFYLCASSILAWGGQATTDTQYFGPGTRLTVL.

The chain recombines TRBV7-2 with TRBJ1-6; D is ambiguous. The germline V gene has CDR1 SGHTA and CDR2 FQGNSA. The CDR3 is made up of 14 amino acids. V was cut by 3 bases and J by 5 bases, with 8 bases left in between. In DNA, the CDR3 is TGTGCCAGCAGCTTCACAGCGCATAATTCACCCCTCCACTTT. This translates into CASSFTAHNSPLHF.

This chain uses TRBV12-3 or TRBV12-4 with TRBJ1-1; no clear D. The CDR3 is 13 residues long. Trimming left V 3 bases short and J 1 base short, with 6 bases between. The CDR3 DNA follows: TGTGCCAGCAGTTTTTCAGGGAACACTGAAGCTTTCTTT. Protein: CASSFSGNTEAFF.

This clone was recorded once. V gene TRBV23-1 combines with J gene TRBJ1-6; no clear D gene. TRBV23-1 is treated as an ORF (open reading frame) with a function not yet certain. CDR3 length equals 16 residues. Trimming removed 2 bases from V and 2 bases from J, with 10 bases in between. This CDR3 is CASSQVRGTYNSPLHF. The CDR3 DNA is TGCGCCAGCAGTCAAGTCAGAGGAACCTATAATTCACCCCTCCACTTT.

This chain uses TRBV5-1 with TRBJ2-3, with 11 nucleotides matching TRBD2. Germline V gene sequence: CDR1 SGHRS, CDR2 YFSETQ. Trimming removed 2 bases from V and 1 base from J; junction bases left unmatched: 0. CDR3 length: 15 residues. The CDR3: CASSLLAGGTDTQYF. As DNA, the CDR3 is TGCGCCAGCAGCTTACTAGCGGGAGGCACAGATACGCAGTATTTT.

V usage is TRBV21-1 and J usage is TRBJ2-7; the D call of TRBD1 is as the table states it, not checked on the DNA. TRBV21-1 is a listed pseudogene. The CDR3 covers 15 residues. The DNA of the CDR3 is TGTGCCAGCAAGCCGGGACAGGGGCTAACTTACGAGCAGTACTTC. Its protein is CASKPGQGLTYEQYF.

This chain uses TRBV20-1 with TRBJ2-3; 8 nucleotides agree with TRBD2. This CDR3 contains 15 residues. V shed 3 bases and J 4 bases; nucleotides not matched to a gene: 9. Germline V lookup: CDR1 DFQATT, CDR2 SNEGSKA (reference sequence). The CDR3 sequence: CSASGTGGPADTQYF. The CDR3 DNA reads TGCAGTGCTAGTGGGACGGGAGGGCCCGCAGATACGCAGTATTTT.

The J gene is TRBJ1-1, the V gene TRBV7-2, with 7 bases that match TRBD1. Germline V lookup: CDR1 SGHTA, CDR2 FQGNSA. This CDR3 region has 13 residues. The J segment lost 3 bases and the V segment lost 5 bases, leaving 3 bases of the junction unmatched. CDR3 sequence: CASSRQGDTEAFF. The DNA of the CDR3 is TGTGCCAGCAGCCGGCAGGGGGACACTGAAGCTTTCTTT.

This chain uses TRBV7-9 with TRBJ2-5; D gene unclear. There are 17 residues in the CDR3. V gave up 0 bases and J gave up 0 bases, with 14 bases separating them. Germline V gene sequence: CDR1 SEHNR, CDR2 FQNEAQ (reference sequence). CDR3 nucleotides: TGTGCCAGCAGCTTAGCGGTCTCCCTATCCTACCAAGAGACCCAGTACTTC. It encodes CASSLAVSLSYQETQYF.

The CDR3 here is CASSHYSYEQYF. CDR3 nucleotide sequence: TGTGCCAGCAGCCACTACTCCTACGAGCAGTACTTC. This chain uses TRBV14 with TRBJ2-7; D ambiguous. The CDR3 is 12 residues long. CDR1 and CDR2 (germline): SGHDN, FVKESK. V dropped 3 bases and J dropped 0 bases, with 3 bases sitting between them.

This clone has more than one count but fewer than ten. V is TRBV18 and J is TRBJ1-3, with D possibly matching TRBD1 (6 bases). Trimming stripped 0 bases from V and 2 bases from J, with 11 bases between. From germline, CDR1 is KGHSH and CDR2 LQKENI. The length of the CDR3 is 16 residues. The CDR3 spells CASSPPGASAGNTIYF. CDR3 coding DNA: TGTGCCAGCTCACCACCGGGGGCCTCGGCTGGAAACACCATATATTTT.

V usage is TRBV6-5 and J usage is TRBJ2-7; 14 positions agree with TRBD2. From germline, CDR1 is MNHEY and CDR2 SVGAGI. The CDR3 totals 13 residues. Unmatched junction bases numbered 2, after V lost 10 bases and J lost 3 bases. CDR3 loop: CATGTSGSYEQYF. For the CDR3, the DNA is TGTGCCACCGGGACTAGCGGGAGCTACGAGCAGTACTTC.

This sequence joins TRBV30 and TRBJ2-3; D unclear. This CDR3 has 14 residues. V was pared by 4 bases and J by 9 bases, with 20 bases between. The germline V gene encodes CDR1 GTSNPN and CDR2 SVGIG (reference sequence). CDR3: CAWTPNYAPRTQYF. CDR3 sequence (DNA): TGTGCCTGGACTCCGAACTACGCGCCCCGCACGCAGTATTTT. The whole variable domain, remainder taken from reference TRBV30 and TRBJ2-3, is SQTIHQWPATLVQPVGSPLSLECTVEGTSNPNLYWYRQAAGRGLQLLFYSVGIGQISSEVPQNLSASRPQDRQFILSSKKLLLSDSGFYLCAWTPNYAPRTQYFGPGTRLTVL.

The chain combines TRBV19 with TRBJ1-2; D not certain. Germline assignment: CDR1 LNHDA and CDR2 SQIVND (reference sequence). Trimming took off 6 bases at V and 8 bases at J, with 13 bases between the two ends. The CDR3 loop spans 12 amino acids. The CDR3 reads CASSPLGNGYTF. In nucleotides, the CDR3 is TGTGCCAGTAGCCCCTTGGGGAACGGCTACACCTTC.